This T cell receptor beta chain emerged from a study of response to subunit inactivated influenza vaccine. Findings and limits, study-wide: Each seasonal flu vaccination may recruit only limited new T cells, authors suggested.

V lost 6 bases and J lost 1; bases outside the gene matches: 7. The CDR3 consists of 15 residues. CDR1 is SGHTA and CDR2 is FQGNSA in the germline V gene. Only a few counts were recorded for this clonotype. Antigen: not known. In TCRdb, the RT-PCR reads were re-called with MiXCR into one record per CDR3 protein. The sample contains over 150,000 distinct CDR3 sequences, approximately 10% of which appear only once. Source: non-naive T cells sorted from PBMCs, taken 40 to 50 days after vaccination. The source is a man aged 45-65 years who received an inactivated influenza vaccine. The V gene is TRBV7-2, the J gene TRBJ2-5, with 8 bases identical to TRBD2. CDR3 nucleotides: TGTGCCAGCAGGCCCGGGGGGGGGCCCCAAGAGACCCAGTACTTC. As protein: CASRPGGGPQETQYF.